One and the same sample provided the 3 T cell receptor beta chains below, sequenced in a study of cytomegalovirus exposure and HLA in healthy donors (dated by TCRdb to about 2017). Libraries were prepared through the immunoSEQ multiplex PCR assay. For the multiplex PCR, a mixture combining 60 forward primers for TCR Vbeta segments and 13 reverse primers for TCR Jbeta segments was used. TCRdb re-hosts the immuneACCESS table, in-frame sequences only. Its copies lack some clones; in the studies checked, an unresolved V gene accounts for under half of them, and the cause for the rest is not known. The sample table contains 100,000 to 120,000 clones; only one count was recorded for around 87% of them. The top ten constitute about 1.8% of the sample. Sequencing was carried out using PBMCs. The source is a man aged 35-49 years in good health and CMV-seronegative.

This sequence joins TRBV7-2 and TRBJ2-2; 11 nucleotides align to TRBD2. Germline CDR1 SGHTA, CDR2 FQGNSA. J gave up 6 bases and V 5 bases, and 5 bases lay outside the gene matches. The length of the CDR3 is 15 residues. CDR3 loop: CASSRLAGLPGELFF. The CDR3 bases are TGTGCCAGCAGCAGACTAGCGGGGTTACCCGGGGAGCTGTTTTTT.

The chain couples TRBV4-2 to TRBJ2-7; 8 bases align to TRBD2. Germline loops: CDR1 LGHNA, CDR2 YNFKEQ. The trim removed 2 bases at V and 6 bases at J, leaving 12 bases unmatched. CDR3 length: 16 amino acids. CDR3 nucleotides: TGTGCCAGCAGCCAAACTGTAGCGGGGTTAATCGGCGAGCAGTACTTC. It is translated as CASSQTVAGLIGEQYF.

This rearrangement joins TRBV18 to TRBJ1-4; 7 bases fit TRBD1. This CDR3 has 14 residues. CDR1 is KGHSH and CDR2 is LQKENI in the germline V gene. The V gene end was trimmed by 3 bases and the J gene end by 4 bases; junction bases not matched to a gene: 2. The CDR3 is CASSPRDSNEKLFF. CDR3 nucleotides: TGTGCCAGCTCACCCCGGGACAGTAATGAAAAACTGTTTTTT.